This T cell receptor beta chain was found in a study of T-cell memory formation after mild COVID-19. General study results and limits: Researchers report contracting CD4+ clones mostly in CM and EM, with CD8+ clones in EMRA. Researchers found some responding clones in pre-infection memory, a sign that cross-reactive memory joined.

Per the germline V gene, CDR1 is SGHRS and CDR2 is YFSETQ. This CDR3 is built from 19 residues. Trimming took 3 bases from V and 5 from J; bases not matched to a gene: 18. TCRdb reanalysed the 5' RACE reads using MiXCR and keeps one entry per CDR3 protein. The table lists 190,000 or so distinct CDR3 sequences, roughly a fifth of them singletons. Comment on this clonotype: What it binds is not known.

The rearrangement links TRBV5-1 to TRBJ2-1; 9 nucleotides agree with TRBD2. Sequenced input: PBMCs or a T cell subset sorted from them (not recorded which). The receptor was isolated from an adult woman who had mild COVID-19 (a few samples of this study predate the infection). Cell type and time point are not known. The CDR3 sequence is CASSWKDASGIWGNNEQFF. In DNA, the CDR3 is TGCGCCAGCAGCTGGAAGGATGCTAGCGGGATTTGGGGTAACAATGAGCAGTTCTTC. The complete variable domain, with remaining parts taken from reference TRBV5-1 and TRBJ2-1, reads KAGVTQTPRYLIKTRGQQVTLSCSPISGHRSVSWYQQTPGQGLQFLFEYFSETQRNKGNFPGRFSGRQFSNSRSEMNVSTLELGDSALYLCASSWKDASGIWGNNEQFFGPGTRLTVL.